Shown below are 28 T cell receptor beta chains from a single sample sequenced in a study of molecular identifiers for immune sequencing clone quantification. A single record per CDR3 protein comes from TCRdb applying MiXCR to the PCR reads. The sample yields about 640,000 distinct CDR3 sequences, approximately 20% seen once. The sample taken for sequencing was naive CD8+ T cells from blood, with Jurkat cell RNA spiked in. The subset is: FACS-sorted CD8+CD4-CCR7+CD45RA+ naive T cells. These receptors all stem from a human donor in good health. Some libraries in this study had Jurkat cell RNA spiked in.

This clonotype came up many times. The rearrangement joins TRBV13 to TRBJ2-2; 12 bases map to TRBD2. This CDR3 has 17 amino acids. Germline CDR1 and CDR2: PRHDT and FYEKMQ (reference sequence). Germline trimming cut 4 bases from V and 5 bases from J; bases unmatched to any gene: 8. The CDR3 sequence: CASSSRLAGDPTGELFF. The DNA for the CDR3 is TGTGCCAGCAGCTCCCGACTAGCGGGAGATCCTACCGGGGAGCTGTTTTTT.

This clonotype was detected ten times or more. The chain links TRBV20-1 to TRBJ1-5; D gene unclear. Germline CDR1 and CDR2: DFQATT and SNEGSKA (reference sequence). Trimming removed 0 bases at V and 1 base at J, with 10 bases between. This CDR3 is 15 amino acids long. CDR3: CSAREDQASNQPQHF. CDR3 sequence (DNA): TGCAGTGCTAGAGAGGACCAGGCGAGCAATCAGCCCCAGCATTTT.

The chain uses TRBV4-3 and TRBJ1-4; D is uncertain. The CDR3 spans 14 residues. Trimming cost V 5 bases and J 14 bases, with 21 bases left between them. CDR1 is LGHNA, CDR2 YSLEER, per germline. CDR3 in amino acids: CASSAEKRGQGLFF. CDR3 DNA sequence: TGCGCCAGCAGCGCCGAAAAAAGAGGTCAAGGGCTGTTTTTT.

This sequence joins TRBV27 and TRBJ2-2, with 14 bases fitting TRBD2. CDR1 is MNHEY and CDR2 is SMNVEV in the germline V gene (reference sequence). This CDR3 has 18 amino acids. The junction had 12 bases not matched to a gene; V was cut back by 7 bases and J by 5 bases. CDR3 residues: CASNPLTSGGAGTGELFF. CDR3 bases: TGTGCCAGCAACCCTCTGACTAGCGGGGGGGCGGGGACCGGGGAGCTGTTTTTT.

This sequence joins TRBV19 and TRBJ1-2; D is possibly TRBD1 (6 bases). The CDR3 is 13 amino acids. V was trimmed by 8 bases and J by 2 bases, leaving 12 bases between them. The germline V gene has CDR1 LNHDA and CDR2 SQIVND (reference sequence). This CDR3 reads CASGSTGNYGYTF. CDR3 nucleotides: TGTGCCAGTGGAAGTACAGGGAACTATGGCTACACCTTC.

On this clonotype itself: A much larger clone is a single base away; this may be a read error. The V gene is TRBV2, the J gene TRBJ2-3, with 7 bases that match TRBD2. Looked up from germline, CDR1 is SNHLY and CDR2 is FYNNEI. Trimming at V came to 8 bases and at J to 2 bases, leaving 10 bases not matched to a gene. The CDR3 contains 15 residues. In DNA, the CDR3 is TGTGCCAGCGGTGGGGGACTATTCCTCACAGATACGCAGTATTTT. Amino acids: CASGGGLFLTDTQYF. The full variable domain, its missing parts supplied by reference TRBV2 and TRBJ2-3, is EPEVTQTPSHQVTQMGQEVILRCVPISNHLYFYWYRQILGQKVEFLVSFYNNEISEKSEIFDDQFSVERPDGSNFTLKIRSTKLEDSAMYFCASGGGLFLTDTQYFGPGTRLTVL.

V usage is TRBV4-3 and J usage is TRBJ2-1; possibly TRBD1 for D (5 bases). Germline CDR1 LGHNA, CDR2 YSLEER. This CDR3 comprises 15 residues. V was shortened by 0 bases and J by 1 base, with 7 bases between the two germline ends. The CDR3 loop is CASSQEKGSYNEQFF. CDR3 coding DNA: TGCGCCAGCAGCCAAGAGAAGGGGTCCTACAATGAGCAGTTCTTC.

This clonotype was found once. This could be a read error, since a much larger clone is one nucleotide away. The rearrangement uses TRBV7-8 and TRBJ1-1, with TRBD1 matching 7 bases. The CDR3 extends over 16 amino acids. In germline, CDR1 is SGHVS, CDR2 FQNEAQ. The CDR3 DNA follows: TGTGCCAGCAGCTCCCCAGGGGGGGACGGGACGACTGAAGTTTTCTTT. Its translation: CASSSPGGDGTTEVFF. The variable domain in full, with the rest retrieved from reference TRBV7-8 and TRBJ1-1, is GAGVSQSPRYKVAKRGQDVALRCDPISGHVSLFWYQQALGQGPEFLTYFQNEAQLDKSGLPSDRFFAERPEGSVSTLKIQRTQQEDSAVYLCASSSPGGDGTTEVFFGQGTRLTVV.

The rearrangement links TRBV11-2 to TRBJ2-5; TRBD1 might be the D (6 bases). Trimming took off 0 bases at V and 5 bases at J, with 13 bases between the two ends. CDR3 size: 15 residues. The germline CDR1 and CDR2 sequences are SGHAT and FQNNGV. The CDR3 reads CASSLDWSGAETQYF. Written as DNA, the CDR3 is TGTGCCAGCAGCTTAGATTGGTCAGGGGCGGAGACCCAGTACTTC.

This clonotype was counted at least ten times. The rearrangement uses TRBV12-3 or TRBV12-4 and TRBJ1-1; D may be TRBD1 (5 bases). Trimming pared 0 bases from V and 5 bases from J, leaving 10 bases between. CDR3 length equals 14 residues. CDR3 loop: CASSLADTRTEAFF. The CDR3 region has the DNA TGTGCCAGCAGTTTAGCGGACACCCGGACTGAAGCTTTCTTT.

This clonotype was recorded many times. The chain carries TRBV6-1 and TRBJ1-2; TRBD1 matches at 7 bases. CDR1 MNHNS and CDR2 SASEGT come from the germline V gene. The CDR3 sequence is 15 residues long. V trimming: 5 bases; J trimming: 4 bases; junction bases outside the gene matches: 10. DNA of the CDR3: TGTGCCAGCAGTAAAGGGGACAGAGATCCCTATGGCTACACCTTC. The encoded protein is CASSKGDRDPYGYTF.

The table lists this clonotype with a few counts. The chain employs TRBV4-3 and TRBJ2-1; unclear D gene. In germline, CDR1 is LGHNA, CDR2 YSLEER. The CDR3 runs 16 residues. The V end was cut by 0 bases, the J end by 0 bases, with 9 bases between. CDR3 residues: CASSQDGRSSYNEQFF. Here the CDR3 DNA reads TGCGCCAGCAGCCAAGACGGCAGGAGCTCCTACAATGAGCAGTTCTTC.

Comment on this clonotype: Possible read error: a much larger clone is one base away. The chain couples TRBV4-3 to TRBJ2-7; possibly TRBD2 for D (5 bases). The CDR3 runs 14 residues. Looked up from germline, CDR1 is LGHNA and CDR2 is YSLEER. CDR3 DNA sequence: TGCGCCAGCAGCCAAGAATCCGAGGGTTACGAGCAGCACTTC. The encoded protein is CASSQESEGYEQHF.

This chain connects TRBV7-9 to TRBJ2-7; weak D call: TRBD2 (7 bases). The germline V and J ends were trimmed by 5 bases and 7 bases, with 18 bases remaining between them. The V gene's germline CDR1 is SEHNR and CDR2 FQNEAQ (reference sequence). The CDR3 has 14 residues. This CDR3 is CASSPSRGAREQYF. CDR3 DNA sequence: TGTGCCAGCAGCCCGTCCCGGGGGGCGCGGGAGCAGTACTTC.

Regarding this clonotype: This may be a read error: a much more frequent sequence differs by one nucleotide. The rearrangement joins TRBV29-1 to TRBJ2-1; tentatively, D is TRBD1 (6 bases). Germline V gene data show CDR1 as SQVTM and CDR2 as ANQGSEA. With 1 base removed from V and 7 bases from J, the gap between germline ends came to 11 bases. The CDR3 runs to 13 residues. As DNA, the CDR3 is TGCAGCGTTGAAGGGGCAGGGGTAAATGAGCAGTTCTTC. Translated: CSVEGAGVNEQFF.

This clonotype came up a few times. The rearrangement joins TRBV4-3 to TRBJ2-1, with TRBD1 identical over 9 bases. Germline V gene lookup returns CDR1 LGHNA and CDR2 YSLEER. The CDR3 consists of 15 residues. J was trimmed by 4 bases and V by 4 bases; bases with no gene match: 5. CDR3 in amino acids: CASSREGTGYNEQFF. As DNA, the CDR3 is TGCGCCAGCAGCCGAGAGGGGACAGGGTACAATGAGCAGTTCTTC.

Many counts were recorded for this clonotype. The V and J genes are TRBV20-1 and TRBJ1-1, with D unclear. This CDR3 region has 16 residues. The germline V gene has CDR1 DFQATT and CDR2 SNEGSKA (reference sequence). Trimming shortened V by 0 bases and J by 0 bases, and 14 bases separated the two germline ends. The CDR3 nucleotides read TGCAGTGCTAGAGAGTACAACTGGAAAATGAACACTGAAGCTTTCTTT. Protein product: CSAREYNWKMNTEAFF.

V and J are TRBV7-9 and TRBJ2-2, with 8 bases fitting TRBD2. From germline, CDR1 is SEHNR and CDR2 FQNEAQ (reference sequence). The CDR3 extends over 17 amino acids. Trimming cost V 4 bases and J 1 base; bases outside gene matches: 8. The CDR3, as DNA: TGTGCCAGCAGCTCCCCGCGGAGCGGGGGGAACACCGGGGAGCTGTTTTTT. This sequence encodes CASSSPRSGGNTGELFF.

The chain links TRBV6-2 or TRBV6-3 to TRBJ2-1; D uncertain. The CDR3 loop spans 15 amino acids. CDR1 is MNHEY, CDR2 SVGEGT, per germline. Trimming shortened V by 9 bases and J by 2 bases, and 17 bases separated the two germline ends. The CDR3 coding sequence is TGTGCCAGTTCCCCTCCGCCCCCGGCCTACAATGAGCAGTTCTTC. Protein product: CASSPPPPAYNEQFF.

Concerning this clonotype itself: A single base separates this from a much larger clone, so it may be a read error. The chain is built from TRBV30 and TRBJ1-1, with a possible D match to TRBD1 (5 bases). From germline, CDR1 is GTSNPN and CDR2 SVGIG (reference sequence). The germline V and J ends were trimmed by 2 bases and 4 bases, with 11 bases remaining between them. CDR3 length equals 13 residues. The CDR3 sequence: CAWSPGTSTEAFF. CDR3 coding DNA: TGTGCCTGGAGTCCTGGGACGAGCACTGAAGCTTTCTTT.

This clonotype was detected a few times. This may arise from a read error, as a much more abundant clone is one base away. This chain joins TRBV25-1 and TRBJ2-3; D is uncertain. Germline CDR1 and CDR2: MGHDK and SYGVNS. The length of the CDR3 is 15 residues. The CDR3 loop reads CASSESSDNTDAQYF. In DNA form, the CDR3 reads TGTGCCAGCAGTGAATCCTCGGATAACACAGATGCGCAGTATTTT.

This clonotype was detected only a few times. The gene calls are TRBV6-2 or TRBV6-3 and TRBJ2-5; 7 nucleotides line up with TRBD1. CDR3 size: 16 residues. CDR1 and CDR2 from the germline V gene are MNHEY and SVGEGT. Trimming removed 7 bases from V and 1 base from J; junction bases left unmatched: 12. The DNA of the CDR3 is TGTGCCAGCATTCCCCCTACCGGGACAGCCCAAGAGACCCAGTACTTC. As protein: CASIPPTGTAQETQYF.

This clonotype was picked up many times. The CDR3 region has the DNA TGTGCCAGCAGTGAAGCGGGGACAGTGAATGAAAAACTGTTTTTT. The encoded protein is CASSEAGTVNEKLFF. V is TRBV2 and J is TRBJ1-4, with 7 bases that match TRBD1. V lost 0 bases to trimming and J lost 5 bases; unmatched junction nucleotides: 3. Germline V gives CDR1 SNHLY, CDR2 FYNNEI. This CDR3 is 15 amino acids long.

To note about this clonotype: This may be a read error, as it is one base from a much larger clone. V and J are TRBV4-2 and TRBJ2-7, with 7 bases fitting TRBD2. The CDR3 is 14 amino acids. Per the germline V gene, CDR1 is LGHNA and CDR2 is YNFKEQ. CDR3 nucleotide sequence: TGTGCCAGCAGCCAGTACTCGGGAGGCTACGAGCGGTACTTC. Translation gives CASSQYSGGYERYF.

This clonotype was counted ten times or more. The J gene is TRBJ2-1, the V gene TRBV13, with 8 bases lining up with TRBD1. V dropped 2 bases and J dropped 5; count of bases not matched to a gene: 5. The germline CDR1 and CDR2 sequences are PRHDT and FYEKMQ (reference sequence). The CDR3 spans 15 residues. The CDR3 DNA sequence: TGTGCCAGCAGCTTATTCCAGGGGGCCCACAATGAGCAGTTCTTC. Translating it yields CASSLFQGAHNEQFF.

A few counts support this clonotype. J is TRBJ1-4 and V is TRBV4-3; a possible D gene is TRBD1 (5 bases). This CDR3 region has 15 residues. Germline V gene sequence: CDR1 LGHNA, CDR2 YSLEER. Trimming removed 3 bases from V and 3 bases from J, with 11 bases in between. The CDR3: CASSHTGRSNEKLFF. The CDR3 nucleotides read TGCGCCAGCAGCCATACGGGACGGTCTAATGAAAAACTGTTTTTT.

This clonotype showed up many times. The chain recombines TRBV6-5 with TRBJ2-7; 7 positions agree with TRBD2. V shed 9 bases and J 4 bases; nucleotides not matched to a gene: 3. From germline, CDR1 is MNHEY and CDR2 SVGAGI. The length of the CDR3 is 11 residues. Written as DNA, the CDR3 is TGTGCCAGTGGGGGGGAATACGAGCAGTACTTC. Its translation is CASGGEYEQYF.

This clonotype has a count of ten or more. The J gene is TRBJ1-2, the V gene TRBV20-1; 12 bases are shared with TRBD1. Germline trimming cut 4 bases from V and 2 bases from J; bases unmatched to any gene: 11. This CDR3 region has 17 residues. CDR1 DFQATT and CDR2 SNEGSKA come from the germline V gene (reference sequence). CDR3 sequence: CSATNAGQGALNYGYTF. In DNA, the CDR3 is TGCAGTGCTACGAATGCGGGACAGGGGGCCCTCAACTATGGCTACACCTTC.